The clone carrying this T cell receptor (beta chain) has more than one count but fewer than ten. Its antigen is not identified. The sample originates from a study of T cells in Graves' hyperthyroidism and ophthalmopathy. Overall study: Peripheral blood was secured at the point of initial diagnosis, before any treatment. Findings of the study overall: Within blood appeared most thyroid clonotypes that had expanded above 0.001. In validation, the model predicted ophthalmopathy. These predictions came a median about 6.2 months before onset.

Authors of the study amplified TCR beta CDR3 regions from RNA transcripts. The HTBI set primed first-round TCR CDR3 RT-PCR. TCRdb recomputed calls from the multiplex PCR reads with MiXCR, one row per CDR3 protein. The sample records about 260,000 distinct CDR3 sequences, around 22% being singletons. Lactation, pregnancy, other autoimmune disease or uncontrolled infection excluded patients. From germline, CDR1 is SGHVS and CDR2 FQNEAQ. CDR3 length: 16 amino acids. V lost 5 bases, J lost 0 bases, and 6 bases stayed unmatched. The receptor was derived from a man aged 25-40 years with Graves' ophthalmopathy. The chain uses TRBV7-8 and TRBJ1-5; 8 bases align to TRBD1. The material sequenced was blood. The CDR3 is CASSARQGYSNQPQHF. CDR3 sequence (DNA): TGTGCCAGCAGCGCTCGACAGGGGTATAGCAATCAGCCCCAGCATTTT.